Listed below are T cell receptor beta chains from one sample, sequenced in a study of CD8 T cells in Susac syndrome. In TCRdb, the immunoSEQ multiplex PCR reads were re-called with MiXCR into one record per CDR3 protein. The sample lists about 150,000 distinct CDR3 sequences, about 95% occurring once. Material: CD4+ T cells from PBMCs. All receptors come from a human donor with Susac syndrome. Each CDR3 is given with its conserved first and last residue. Fields, in order: J gene, D gene, V gene, clone size, CDR3 protein, CDR3 DNA. The D gene is left open where the match is weak. Clone size is stated in some rows and not others, as once, few, many or a class when expanded.

J gene: TRBJ1-2; D gene: -; V gene: TRBV7-8; clone size: -; CDR3 protein: CASSLREPGSLNYGYTF; CDR3 DNA: TGTGCCAGCAGCTTACGGGAGCCGGGCTCCCTCAACTATGGCTACACCTTC
J gene: TRBJ2-5; D gene: -; V gene: TRBV20-1; clone size: -; CDR3 protein: CSARLAGGETQYF; CDR3 DNA: TGCAGTGCTAGACTGGCAGGCGGGGAGACCCAGTACTTC
J gene: TRBJ2-1; D gene: TRBD1; V gene: TRBV9; clone size: -; CDR3 protein: CASSTRQGAIHGEQFF; CDR3 DNA: TGTGCCAGCAGCACGCGACAGGGGGCCATACATGGTGAGCAGTTCTTC
J gene: TRBJ2-7; D gene: -; V gene: TRBV7-2; clone size: -; CDR3 protein: CASTGTLADEQYF; CDR3 DNA: TGTGCCAGCACAGGGACGCTTGCCGACGAGCAGTACTTC
J gene: TRBJ2-6; D gene: -; V gene: TRBV5-1; clone size: -; CDR3 protein: CASYPAGKGGANVLTF; CDR3 DNA: TGCGCCAGCTACCCGGCGGGGAAAGGCGGGGCCAACGTCCTGACTTTC
J gene: TRBJ1-2; D gene: -; V gene: TRBV7-3; clone size: -; CDR3 protein: CASSPGVVGYGYTF; CDR3 DNA: TGTGCCAGCAGCCCCGGTGTGGTGGGCTATGGCTACACCTTC
J gene: TRBJ2-5; D gene: -; V gene: TRBV20-1; clone size: -; CDR3 protein: CSARDPRGGQETQYF; CDR3 DNA: TGCAGTGCTAGAGATCCCAGAGGAGGGCAAGAGACCCAGTACTTC
J gene: TRBJ1-6; D gene: -; V gene: TRBV29-1; clone size: -; CDR3 protein: CSVEDLGTLHF; CDR3 DNA: TGCAGCGTTGAAGATCTGGGCACCCTCCACTTT
J gene: TRBJ1-6; D gene: -; V gene: TRBV6-6; clone size: -; CDR3 protein: CASSPDISNSPLHF; CDR3 DNA: TGTGCCAGCAGCCCAGACATAAGTAATTCACCCCTCCACTTT
J gene: TRBJ1-6; D gene: TRBD1; V gene: TRBV5-6; clone size: once; CDR3 protein: CASSLGYRGMNSPLHF; CDR3 DNA: TGTGCCAGCAGCTTGGGCTACAGGGGCATGAATTCACCCCTCCACTTT
J gene: TRBJ2-1; D gene: -; V gene: TRBV10-3; clone size: -; CDR3 protein: CAISETGLGKNEQFF; CDR3 DNA: TGTGCCATCAGTGAGACCGGCCTCGGAAAGAATGAGCAGTTCTTC
J gene: TRBJ2-3; D gene: -; V gene: TRBV6-5; clone size: -; CDR3 protein: CASSPRRDTQYF; CDR3 DNA: TGTGCCAGCAGTCCCCGGAGAGATACGCAGTATTTT
J gene: TRBJ2-1; D gene: -; V gene: TRBV29-1; clone size: -; CDR3 protein: CSVMNEQFF; CDR3 DNA: TGCAGCGTTATGAATGAGCAGTTCTTC
J gene: TRBJ2-2; D gene: -; V gene: TRBV29-1; clone size: -; CDR3 protein: CSVAQGTGELFF; CDR3 DNA: TGCAGCGTTGCCCAGGGCACCGGGGAGCTGTTTTTT
J gene: TRBJ1-1; D gene: TRBD1; V gene: TRBV3-1; clone size: -; CDR3 protein: CASSARQGRTEAFF; CDR3 DNA: TGTGCCAGCAGCGCCCGACAGGGGAGAACTGAAGCTTTCTTT
J gene: TRBJ2-5; D gene: TRBD2; V gene: TRBV11-2; clone size: -; CDR3 protein: CASSLGLASGVAETQYF; CDR3 DNA: TGTGCCAGCAGCCTCGGACTAGCGTCGGGGGTCGCAGAGACCCAGTACTTC
J gene: TRBJ2-1; D gene: TRBD2; V gene: TRBV7-2; clone size: -; CDR3 protein: CASSPAGAGGLNEQFF; CDR3 DNA: TGTGCCAGCAGCCCAGCCGGAGCGGGGGGACTCAATGAGCAGTTCTTC
J gene: TRBJ2-2; D gene: TRBD1; V gene: TRBV20-1; clone size: -; CDR3 protein: CSARAQGVTGELFF; CDR3 DNA: TGCAGTGCTAGGGCACAGGGGGTTACCGGGGAGCTGTTTTTT
J gene: TRBJ1-4; D gene: -; V gene: TRBV6-6; clone size: -; CDR3 protein: CASRGREEKLFF; CDR3 DNA: TGTGCCAGCAGGGGACGGGAGGAAAAACTGTTTTTT
J gene: TRBJ1-2; D gene: -; V gene: TRBV6-2/TRBV6-3; clone size: -; CDR3 protein: CASWDYEYGYTF; CDR3 DNA: TGTGCCAGCTGGGATTATGAGTATGGCTACACCTTC
J gene: TRBJ1-1; D gene: -; V gene: TRBV3-1; clone size: -; CDR3 protein: CASSQRGEAFF; CDR3 DNA: TGTGCCAGCAGCCAGAGGGGTGAAGCTTTCTTT
J gene: TRBJ1-6; D gene: -; V gene: TRBV7-9; clone size: -; CDR3 protein: CASSLLGSPLHF; CDR3 DNA: TGTGCCAGCAGCCTGCTCGGTTCACCCCTCCACTTT
J gene: TRBJ1-2; D gene: -; V gene: TRBV12-3/TRBV12-4; clone size: -; CDR3 protein: CASSFKPNYGYTF; CDR3 DNA: TGTGCCAGCAGTTTCAAACCCAACTATGGCTACACCTTC
J gene: TRBJ1-5; D gene: -; V gene: TRBV24-1; clone size: -; CDR3 protein: CATSDLGDSQPQHF; CDR3 DNA: TGTGCCACCAGTGATTTGGGGGACTCTCAGCCCCAGCATTTT
J gene: TRBJ2-1; D gene: TRBD2; V gene: TRBV29-1; clone size: -; CDR3 protein: CSVEGIRTSGVYNEQFF; CDR3 DNA: TGCAGCGTTGAGGGGATTCGGACTAGCGGGGTATACAATGAGCAGTTCTTC
J gene: TRBJ2-5; D gene: -; V gene: TRBV16; clone size: -; CDR3 protein: CASSQSGRGTQYF; CDR3 DNA: TGTGCCAGCAGCCAATCGGGGCGAGGGACCCAGTACTTC
J gene: TRBJ2-3; D gene: -; V gene: TRBV20-1; clone size: -; CDR3 protein: CSASPSVTDTQYF; CDR3 DNA: TGCAGTGCTAGCCCCTCGGTCACAGATACGCAGTATTTT
J gene: TRBJ1-2; D gene: TRBD1; V gene: TRBV29-1; clone size: -; CDR3 protein: CSTTGTGTGYTF; CDR3 DNA: TGCAGCACCACCGGGACAGGAACTGGCTACACCTTC
J gene: TRBJ1-1; D gene: -; V gene: TRBV12-3/TRBV12-4; clone size: -; CDR3 protein: CASSFENTEAFF; CDR3 DNA: TGTGCCAGCAGTTTTGAAAACACTGAAGCTTTCTTT